This passage covers 9 T cell receptor beta chains from one sample sequenced in a study of identical twins (dated by TCRdb to the mid-2010s). Libraries were constructed by 5' RACE. TCRdb lists the instrument as Illumina HiSeq 2000. The raw public data were reprocessed by TCRdb itself: fastp quality trimming at Q25, MiXCR clonotype calling, in-frame beta chains only. When rows share a CDR3 protein, they turn into one entry using the most common DNA and genes. The sample table contains about 700,000 distinct CDR3 sequences; only one count was recorded for 8.6% of them. The ten largest account for 0.75% to 1% of the sample. The sample was also reused in another study, on yellow fever vaccine responses in identical twins.

Material: PBMCs. These receptors were obtained from a woman aged 18-35 years in good health.

This clonotype was seen more than once but under ten times. This rearrangement joins TRBV20-1 to TRBJ2-3; 11 nucleotides align to TRBD2. The CDR3 loop spans 17 amino acids. The V segment lost 3 bases and the J segment 5 bases; nucleotides outside the gene matches: 13. Germline lookup yields CDR1 DFQATT and CDR2 SNEGSKA (reference sequence). CDR3 sequence: CSARDTTSGGRGDTQYF. The CDR3 DNA follows: TGCAGTGCTAGGGATACTACTAGCGGGGGACGGGGAGATACGCAGTATTTT.

This clonotype has more than one count but fewer than ten. The chain couples TRBV28 to TRBJ2-3; 9 nucleotides align to TRBD2. CDR1 and CDR2 (germline): MDHEN, SYDVKM. J gave up 2 bases and V 6 bases, and 9 bases lay outside the gene matches. The CDR3 length is 16 residues. The CDR3, as DNA: TGTGCCAGCAGGAAAAGCGGGGGGCCCCCCACAGATACGCAGTATTTT. Protein product: CASRKSGGPPTDTQYF.

In its sample, this clonotype was seen many times. The rearrangement uses TRBV5-1 and TRBJ2-2; D may match TRBD1 or TRBD2 (5 bases each). The V and J ends lost 6 bases and 4 bases respectively, with 16 bases between them. Germline V gives CDR1 SGHRS, CDR2 YFSETQ. There are 15 residues in the CDR3. CDR3: CASTPVSGGTGELFF. As DNA, the CDR3 is TGCGCCAGCACACCCGTCAGTGGGGGCACCGGGGAGCTGTTTTTT.

This clonotype has a count of ten or more. The chain recombines TRBV7-9 with TRBJ2-1, with 9 bases that match TRBD1. The V gene's germline CDR1 is SEHNR and CDR2 FQNEAQ (reference sequence). CDR3 size: 16 residues. V gave up 2 bases and J gave up 8 bases; unmatched junction bases: 10. In DNA form, the CDR3 reads TGTGCCAGCAGCTTAATGTCTCGGACAGGGGAGTATGAGCAGTTCTTC. Translation gives CASSLMSRTGEYEQFF.

This clonotype was counted at least ten times. The J gene is TRBJ2-7, the V gene TRBV7-2; perhaps TRBD1 as D (6 bases). The germline V gene encodes CDR1 SGHTA and CDR2 FQGNSA. The CDR3 is 13 residues long. V gave up 5 bases and J gave up 1 base, with 9 bases separating them. The CDR3: CASSVGHSYEQYF. CDR3 nucleotide sequence: TGTGCCAGCAGCGTGGGACATTCCTACGAGCAGTACTTC.

The chain carries TRBV28 and TRBJ1-2; tentative D call: TRBD1 (5 bases). Per the germline V gene, CDR1 is MDHEN and CDR2 is SYDVKM. V lost 4 bases and J 6 bases, leaving 18 bases between the germline ends. This CDR3 spans 15 amino acids. The CDR3 reads CASSSLQGIPHGYTF. The CDR3 nucleotides are TGTGCCAGCAGTTCGCTGCAGGGTATTCCCCATGGCTACACCTTC.

The V gene is TRBV19, the J gene TRBJ1-1; 8 bases match TRBD1. CDR1 and CDR2 (germline): LNHDA, SQIVND (reference sequence). The CDR3 covers 15 residues. J lost 3 bases, V lost 3 bases, and 6 bases had no gene match. DNA for the CDR3: TGTGCCAGTAGTATCGCAGGGGGCGCGGACACTGAAGCTTTCTTT. Protein sequence: CASSIAGGADTEAFF.

There are a few counts of this clonotype. The gene calls are TRBV4-3 and TRBJ1-2, with D possibly TRBD1 on 6 matching bases. This CDR3 spans 15 amino acids. V was trimmed by 0 bases and J by 2 bases, leaving 10 bases between them. Germline assignment: CDR1 LGHNA and CDR2 YSLEER. CDR3 loop: CASSQDRTVNYGYTF. The CDR3 DNA sequence: TGCGCCAGCAGCCAAGATCGGACAGTCAACTATGGCTACACCTTC.

This clonotype was seen ten or more times. V usage is TRBV29-1 and J usage is TRBJ2-1; possibly TRBD1 or TRBD2 for D (5 bases each). V lost 7 bases and J lost 5, with 15 bases in between. This CDR3 contains 13 residues. Germline V gives CDR1 SQVTM, CDR2 ANQGSEA. The CDR3 region is CSGGSQTDNEQFF. CDR3 coding DNA: TGCAGCGGGGGGTCCCAAACGGACAATGAGCAGTTCTTC.